The rows below give T cell receptor beta chains drawn from one sample of a study of cytomegalovirus exposure and HLA in healthy donors. Profiled with immunoSEQ multiplex PCR; TCRdb holds only in-frame clones, not every one. The sample has under 200,000 clones, and its top ten clones hold about 0.81%. The sample consisted of PBMCs. These receptors were collected from a woman between 18 and 29 years old in good health and CMV-seropositive. Each CDR3 is given with its conserved first and last residue. The D gene is left open where the match is weak.

TRBD1	TRBV9	TRBJ2-3	TGTGCCAGCAGCGCGGACAGGGGGATCACAGATACGCAGTATTTT	CASSADRGITDTQYF
NA	TRBV5-6	TRBJ1-1	TGTGCCAGCAGCCGGGAGGTTGGGTCGGCTATGAACACTGAAGCTTTCTTT	CASSREVGSAMNTEAFF
TRBD2	TRBV30	TRBJ2-1	TGTGCCTGGAGTGCGAGGTCGGGGACTAGCGGAAACAATGAGCAGTTCTTC	CAWSARSGTSGNNEQFF
NA	TRBV29-1	TRBJ1-1	TGCAGCGTTGCCGGGAGTAACATGAACACTGAAGCTTTCTTT	CSVAGSNMNTEAFF
TRBD1	TRBV9	TRBJ1-1	TGTGCCAGCAACGTGGGCCCTCGAACAGGGGGCACTGAAGCTTTCTTT	CASNVGPRTGGTEAFF
NA	TRBV6-5	TRBJ1-5	TGTGCCAGCAGTTACTCCCCTCAGCACAGGGAGCCCCAGCATTTT	CASSYSPQHREPQHF
NA	TRBV4-1	TRBJ1-5	TGCGCCAGCAGCCAATCCGTTAGCAATCAGCCCCAGCATTTT	CASSQSVSNQPQHF
NA	TRBV7-2	TRBJ2-3	TGTGCCAGCAGCTTAGGACTGGATACGCAGTATTTT	CASSLGLDTQYF
TRBD2	TRBV4-2	TRBJ2-3	TGTGCCAGCAGCCAAGATTTCTCCTCGGGGACTAGCGCGGAAGATACGCAGTATTTT	CASSQDFSSGTSAEDTQYF
TRBD1	TRBV7-9	TRBJ2-2	TGTGCCAGCAGCTTTGGACAGGGGTTCGGGGAGCTGTTTTTT	CASSFGQGFGELFF
TRBD2	TRBV6-5	TRBJ2-7	TGTGCCAGCAGAATAGCGGGAGGGCCCTACGAGCAGTACTTC	CASRIAGGPYEQYF
NA	TRBV7-6	TRBJ2-3	TGTGCCAGCAGCTTAGGTAGATCTAGCGCGCAGTATTTT	CASSLGRSSAQYF
TRBD2	TRBV19	TRBJ2-7	TGTGCCAGTAGTAGCCTAGCGGGCTCCTACGAGCAGTACTTC	CASSSLAGSYEQYF
NA	TRBV5-1	TRBJ2-1	TGCGCCAGCAGCTTGTCAGGGGAAGCCTACAATGAGCAGTTCTTC	CASSLSGEAYNEQFF
NA	TRBV30	TRBJ2-7	TGTGCCTGGAGTGTACGAGGGGGCGAGCAGTACTTC	CAWSVRGGEQYF
NA	TRBV10-3	TRBJ1-1	TGTGCCATAGGGTTTTCAGGGCCGTCGGAAGCTTTCTTT	CAIGFSGPSEAFF
TRBD1	TRBV7-6	TRBJ2-1	TGTGCCAGCAGCACTCGACAGGGCGATGAGCAGTTCTTC	CASSTRQGDEQFF
TRBD2	TRBV7-2	TRBJ2-3	TGTGCCAGCAGCTTATTAGGCGGGGGGGCTGGAGATACGCAGTATTTT	CASSLLGGGAGDTQYF
TRBD2	TRBV29-1	TRBJ2-5	TGCAGCGTTTATAGCGGGGGGGCCGGAGAGACCCAGTACTTC	CSVYSGGAGETQYF
TRBD1	TRBV2	TRBJ2-5	TGTGCCAGCAGAACTGGACAGGGAGAGACCCAGTACTTC	CASRTGQGETQYF
NA	TRBV9	TRBJ1-2	TGTGCCAGCAGCGTAGTTACAGGGCCCTATGGCTACACCTTC	CASSVVTGPYGYTF
TRBD1	TRBV7-8	TRBJ2-5	TGTGCCAGCAGCGCGGGGACAGGGGCGGCTCCAGAGACCCAGTACTTC	CASSAGTGAAPETQYF
NA	TRBV7-2	TRBJ2-7	TGTGCCAGCAGCCCCCGGGCAGGGGCGAGAAACTACGAGCAGTACTTC	CASSPRAGARNYEQYF
TRBD1	TRBV6-1	TRBJ2-7	TGTGCCAGCAGTGAGGACAGGTCGCTGGTCTACGAGCAGTACTTC	CASSEDRSLVYEQYF
NA	TRBV21-1	TRBJ1-1	TGTGCCAGCAGCAAAGATGGTTCGGAGAAATTGAACACTGAAGCTTTCTTT	CASSKDGSEKLNTEAFF
TRBD1	TRBV14	TRBJ2-7	TGTGCCAGCAGCCATTCTGTGGGACAGGGGGCGTGGGAGCAGTACTTC	CASSHSVGQGAWEQYF
TRBD1	TRBV28	TRBJ1-1	TGTGCCAGCAGTCCAGGGGGGCTGGGTGGGACTGAAGCTTTCTTT	CASSPGGLGGTEAFF
NA	TRBV18	TRBJ1-5	TGTGCCAGCTCACCAGGGGAGGGGGATAGCAATCAGCCCCAGCATTTT	CASSPGEGDSNQPQHF
TRBD1	TRBV2	TRBJ2-7	TGTGCCAGCAAACAGGGGTCCTACGAGCAGTACTTC	CASKQGSYEQYF
NA	TRBV5-5	TRBJ2-3	TGTGCCAGCAGCTTGGGTCCGGGGTCAAGCACAGATACGCAGTATTTT	CASSLGPGSSTDTQYF
TRBD2	TRBV5-1	TRBJ2-5	TGCGCCAGCAGCTTGAGACTAGCGGGAGTAGAGACCCAGTACTTC	CASSLRLAGVETQYF
NA	TRBV2	TRBJ1-3	TGTGCCAGCAGTGAATGGAGAGGGTCTGGAAACACCATATATTTT	CASSEWRGSGNTIYF
NA	TRBV5-4	TRBJ1-1	TGTGCCAGCGGCGGGGGCGGGTCAATGAACACTGAAGCTTTCTTT	CASGGGGSMNTEAFF
NA	TRBV18	TRBJ1-2	TGTGCCAGCTCACTAAGAGCACAGCTAATCGGGGGCACCTTC	CASSLRAQLIGGTF
NA	TRBV7-2	TRBJ1-1	TGTGCCAGCACCCTAGCAAGGGGGGGCGAGGCTTTCTTT	CASTLARGGEAFF
NA	TRBV7-2	TRBJ2-7	TGTGCCAGCAGCTTAGCCCACTACGAGCAGTACTTC	CASSLAHYEQYF
NA	TRBV10-3	TRBJ1-3	TGTGCTTGTCGTCGGGACTCTGGAAACACCATATATTTT	CACRRDSGNTIYF
TRBD1	TRBV19	TRBJ1-1	TGTGCCAGTAGCCGGGACAGGGTTCTTGAAGCTTTCTTT	CASSRDRVLEAFF
NA	TRBV5-1	TRBJ1-2	TGCGCCAGCAGCAAACAGACAGGTTTTAACTATGGCTACACCTTC	CASSKQTGFNYGYTF
TRBD1	TRBV25-1	TRBJ2-1	TGTGCCAGCAGTGGCCATAGACAGGGGGCGTCCTACAATGAGCAGTTCTTC	CASSGHRQGASYNEQFF
NA	TRBV5-4	TRBJ2-3	TGTGCCAGCAGCTCCTCGCCCGGGACAAGCACAGATACGCAGTATTTT	CASSSSPGTSTDTQYF
TRBD1	TRBV5-6	TRBJ1-2	TGTGCCAGCAGCTTCTACCAACAGGGGGCGGGTGGCTACACCTTC	CASSFYQQGAGGYTF
NA	TRBV5-1	TRBJ2-7	TGCGTCAGCAGAATAGAGACAGAACCTACCTACGAGCAGTACTTC	CVSRIETEPTYEQYF